A selection of T cell receptor beta chains follows, all from one sample in a study of blood T cell dynamics during melanoma immunotherapy. The table came from immunoSEQ multiplex PCR; TCRdb's copy has only in-frame clones and leaves some out. Among about 13,000 clones listed, under 90% were seen once. The input for sequencing was blood, taken from a patient treated with checkpoint blockade. The receptors shown here come from a human donor with melanoma. The CDR3 runs from the conserved cysteine through the conserved F or W. The D gene is left open where the match is weak. Clone size is not always given. Where it is, it says once, few, many or a class for expanded clones.

TGTGCCAGCAGCTTGGACAGGGGAGAGACCCAGTACTTC,CASSLDRGETQYF,.,TRBD1,TRBV5-6,TRBJ2-5
TGTGCCAGCAGCCAAACAGGGAATAGCGAGCAGTTCTTC,CASSQTGNSEQFF,.,.,TRBV7-2,TRBJ2-1
TGTGCCAGCAGGGGGGGGACAGGGCGGAACGAGCAGTACTTC,CASRGGTGRNEQYF,.,TRBD1,TRBV25-1,TRBJ2-7
TGTGCCAGCAGTTTAGGCTCCTATGGCTACACCTTC,CASSLGSYGYTF,few,.,TRBV28,TRBJ1-2
TGTGCCAGCGGGCTTATAGGAGAGACCCAGTACTTC,CASGLIGETQYF,.,.,TRBV28,TRBJ2-5
TGTGCCAGCAGCCGCCCCCGGGACGGTACCTACGAGCAGTACTTC,CASSRPRDGTYEQYF,few,.,TRBV11-2,TRBJ2-7
TGTGCCAGTAGTATAGATGGGAGGGCCGGGGAGCTGTTTTTT,CASSIDGRAGELFF,.,TRBD2,TRBV19,TRBJ2-2
TGTGCCAGCAGTTTATTTCCGGGACAGGGGGCTTCCCAAGGGGAGCAGTACTTC,CASSLFPGQGASQGEQYF,.,TRBD1,TRBV27,TRBJ2-7
TGCGCCAGCAGCCCGGGGGCGGGAAGGGCAGATACGCAGTATTTT,CASSPGAGRADTQYF,once,.,TRBV5-1,TRBJ2-3
TGTGCCAGCAGCCGTATGGGGGGCACTGAAGCTTTCTTT,CASSRMGGTEAFF,.,.,TRBV6-1,TRBJ1-1
TGTGCCAGCAGTGAAAGCGGGAACCTTTACGAGCAGTACTTC,CASSESGNLYEQYF,.,TRBD2,TRBV6-1,TRBJ2-7
TGCGCCAGCAGCCAACGGATGGGAAACACCATATATTTT,CASSQRMGNTIYF,.,.,TRBV5-1,TRBJ1-3
TGTGCCAGCTCACCACCCGGGGTCCATAACAGACAGCCCCAGCATTTT,CASSPPGVHNRQPQHF,.,.,TRBV18,TRBJ1-5
TGTGCCAGCAGTGTGTTTACCACTCAGCCCCAGCATTTT,CASSVFTTQPQHF,few,.,TRBV2,TRBJ1-5
TGTGCCAGCAGCAAAACCGCCCCCGATGAGCAGTTCTTC,CASSKTAPDEQFF,.,.,TRBV21-1,TRBJ2-1
TGTGCCAGCGCCAATCCGCCGGGACAGGGAGGATATGGCTACACCTTC,CASANPPGQGGYGYTF,.,TRBD1,TRBV19,TRBJ1-2
TGTGCCAGCAGCATCCGGGACAGGCGCACAACTAATGAAAAACTGTTTTTT,CASSIRDRRTTNEKLFF,.,TRBD1,TRBV5-6,TRBJ1-4
TGTGCCAGCAGCCGGCTAGCGGGGCTCTCTGGGGCCAACGTCCTGACTTTC,CASSRLAGLSGANVLTF,.,TRBD2,TRBV5-4,TRBJ2-6
TGTGCCAGCAGCCAAGCCGAGGTGGGAGGACTAGCGGGAGGTTCCTACAATGAGCAGTTCTTC,CASSQAEVGGLAGGSYNEQFF,.,TRBD2,TRBV4-2,TRBJ2-1
TGTGCCAGCTCACCGGGAGGGGATTACGGCTACACCTTC,CASSPGGDYGYTF,.,.,TRBV18,TRBJ1-2
TGCGCCAGCAGCTTGGGACTACCATCCGGTGAGCAGTTCTTC,CASSLGLPSGEQFF,.,.,TRBV5-1,TRBJ2-1
TGCGCCAGCAGTCAGCCGGGAGCAACTAATGAAAAACTGTTTTTT,CASSQPGATNEKLFF,.,.,TRBV5-1,TRBJ1-4
TGTGCCAGTTCACGGGGGCTTGAGGAAAAACTGTTTTTT,CASSRGLEEKLFF,.,.,TRBV18,TRBJ1-4
TGTGCCAGCAGCCAAGATGGAGGGTACCAAGAGACCCAGTACTTC,CASSQDGGYQETQYF,.,.,TRBV14,TRBJ2-5
TGTGCCAGCAGTTTGGACGCTTATAGCAATCAGCCCCAGCATTTT,CASSLDAYSNQPQHF,.,.,TRBV7-9,TRBJ1-5
TGTGCCAGCACCTCCGCCTTGGCGACCACCTACGAGCAGTACTTC,CASTSALATTYEQYF,.,.,TRBV28,TRBJ2-7
TGTGCCAGCAGAAGAGGGGGCTACACAGATACGCAGTATTTT,CASRRGGYTDTQYF,.,TRBD1,TRBV28,TRBJ2-3
TGCGCCAGCAAACCCATCCAGGGGAACGAAAAACTGTTTTTT,CASKPIQGNEKLFF,.,.,TRBV5-1,TRBJ1-4
TGTGCCAGCAGTTTAGGACAGGGCATCTATGGCTACACCTTC,CASSLGQGIYGYTF,.,TRBD1,TRBV28,TRBJ1-2
TGTGCCAGCAGCCTCGAGGGAGTTGCTGGGACTGAAGCTTTCTTT,CASSLEGVAGTEAFF,.,.,TRBV5-5,TRBJ1-1
TGTGCCAGCAGTTACTCGGGCTCGAACACTGAAGCTTTCTTT,CASSYSGSNTEAFF,.,.,TRBV6-6,TRBJ1-1
TGCGCCAGCAGCTCCGGGACAGGGGGCCACGAGCAGTACTTC,CASSSGTGGHEQYF,.,TRBD1,TRBV4-1,TRBJ2-7